These 12 T cell receptor beta chains came from one sample sequenced in a study of blood T cell repertoires in COVID-19. The assay was immunoSEQ multiplex PCR, and TCRdb's table has in-frame clones only and misses some. The table lists 450,000 to 600,000 clones, approximately 90% of them singletons. Material: PBMCs or T cells enriched from blood (not recorded which). The receptors originated from a young woman who had recovered from COVID-19.

This clone was seen just once. V and J are TRBV5-1 and TRBJ1-1, with D perhaps matching TRBD1 (6 bases). There are 16 residues in the CDR3. V dropped 0 bases and J dropped 6 bases, with 18 bases sitting between them. CDR1 SGHRS and CDR2 YFSETQ come from the germline V gene. CDR3 nucleotides: TGCGCCAGCAGCTTGGCCCCCCGGGGGGCGGGCGCTGAAGCTTTCTTT. It is translated as CASSLAPRGAGAEAFF.

The genes are TRBV2 and TRBJ2-7; perhaps TRBD1 as D (6 bases). CDR3 length equals 14 residues. Germline CDR1 SNHLY, CDR2 FYNNEI. The ends were cut back, 8 bases at V and 7 bases at J, with 21 bases in the middle. In DNA, the CDR3 is TGTGCCAGCCAGCGGACAGCAATCCTTTTTGAGCAGTACTTC. Amino acids: CASQRTAILFEQYF. The variable domain in full, completed from reference TRBV2 and TRBJ2-7, reads EPEVTQTPSHQVTQMGQEVILRCVPISNHLYFYWYRQILGQKVEFLVSFYNNEISEKSEIFDDQFSVERPDGSNFTLKIRSTKLEDSAMYFCASQRTAILFEQYFGPGTRLTVT.

This chain links TRBV19 with TRBJ1-2; TRBD1 aligns across 7 bases. CDR3 length: 16 residues. Looked up from germline, CDR1 is LNHDA and CDR2 is SQIVND (reference sequence). Trimming cost V 7 bases and J 4 bases; bases outside gene matches: 15. The DNA for the CDR3 is TGTGCCAGTACCTCATTCAGGGGGGTAAAAGGCTATGGCTACACCTTC. As protein: CASTSFRGVKGYGYTF. The entire variable domain, with the rest obtained from reference TRBV19 and TRBJ1-2, is as follows: DGGITQSPKYLFRKEGQNVTLSCEQNLNHDAMYWYRQDPGQGLRLIYYSQIVNDFQKGDIAEGYSVSREKKESFPLTVTSAQKNPTAFYLCASTSFRGVKGYGYTFGSGTRLTVV.

This sequence joins TRBV11-2 and TRBJ2-3, with 13 bases lining up with TRBD2. Unmatched junction bases numbered 7, after V lost 7 bases and J lost 3 bases. The CDR3 is 16 amino acids. Looked up from germline, CDR1 is SGHAT and CDR2 is FQNNGV. The CDR3 DNA reads TGTGCCAGCAACATACTAGCGGGGGGGCTTACAGATACGCAGTATTTT. This encodes CASNILAGGLTDTQYF. Variable domain in full (rest from reference TRBV11-2 and TRBJ2-3): EAGVAQSPRYKIIEKRQSVAFWCNPISGHATLYWYQQILGQGPKLLIQFQNNGVVDDSQLPKDRFSAERLKGVDSTLKIQPAKLEDSAVYLCASNILAGGLTDTQYFGPGTRLTVL.

V and J are TRBV6-5 and TRBJ1-1; TRBD1 is a possible D gene (6 bases). The CDR3 sequence is 14 residues long. Germline V lookup: CDR1 MNHEY, CDR2 SVGAGI. The V and J ends lost 7 bases and 1 base respectively, with 13 bases between them. For the CDR3, the DNA is TGTGCCAGCACAAGGACAGTCGAGAACACTGAAGCTTTCTTT. Translating it yields CASTRTVENTEAFF.

This rearrangement joins TRBV30 to TRBJ2-1; possibly TRBD2 for D (6 bases). The germline V and J ends were trimmed by 2 bases and 6 bases, with 11 bases remaining between them. Germline V gives CDR1 GTSNPN, CDR2 SVGIG (reference sequence). CDR3 length equals 13 residues. Here the CDR3 DNA reads TGTGCCTGGAGTTTAGCGGTGGGCAATGAGCAGTTCTTC. Protein product: CAWSLAVGNEQFF.

CDR3 DNA sequence: TGTGCCAGCAGCTCGGGGATAAGCACAGATACGCAGTATTTT. It yields the protein CASSSGISTDTQYF. The rearrangement uses TRBV5-4 and TRBJ2-3; tentatively, D is TRBD2 (5 bases). There are 14 residues in the CDR3. CDR1 and CDR2 (germline): SGHNT, YYREEE (reference sequence). Trimming took off 3 bases at V and 0 bases at J, with 8 bases between the two ends.

This clone has only one observation. This same CDR3 is encoded by further DNA sequences in the sample. The V call is TRBV11-3, the J call TRBJ2-1; the D is unclear. Trimming took 1 base from V and 3 from J, leaving 4 bases between them. The CDR3 has 13 residues. Looked up from germline, CDR1 is SGHNT and CDR2 is YENEEA. This chain's CDR3 is CASSLAVYNEQFF. The CDR3 bases are TGTGCCAGCAGCTTAGCGGTCTACAATGAGCAGTTCTTC.

The chain carries TRBV3-1 (or the pseudogene TRBV3-2) and TRBJ1-1; D not resolved. Trimming stripped 7 bases from V and 5 bases from J, with 17 bases between. Germline V gene data show CDR1 as LGHDT and CDR2 as YNNKEL (reference sequence). This CDR3 spans 14 amino acids. The CDR3 sequence: CASTFGLGLTEAFF. The CDR3 nucleotides read TGTGCCAGCACCTTTGGTTTGGGCCTAACTGAAGCTTTCTTT.

The chain couples TRBV18 to TRBJ1-5; weak D call: TRBD1 (6 bases). Germline CDR1 reads KGHSH; CDR2 reads LQKENI. V was trimmed by 4 bases and J by 2 bases, leaving 9 bases between them. This CDR3 contains 14 residues. CDR3 residues: CASSRGGGNQPQHF. The CDR3 region has the DNA TGTGCCAGCTCACGAGGGGGGGGCAATCAGCCCCAGCATTTT.

The gene calls are TRBV5-8 and TRBJ2-7; 7 bases line up with TRBD1. In germline, CDR1 is SGHTS, CDR2 YDEGEE. The length of the CDR3 is 14 residues. The ends lost 4 bases at V and 0 bases at J; junction bases unmatched: 4. This CDR3 reads CASSQGQSSYEQYF. CDR3 nucleotides: TGTGCCAGCAGCCAGGGACAGTCCTCCTACGAGCAGTACTTC.

In this sample, this clone turned up a few times. The genes are TRBV10-1 and TRBJ1-2; 7 bases line up with TRBD1. This CDR3 spans 17 amino acids. Germline CDR1 is WNHNN and CDR2 is SYGVQD (reference sequence). The V gene end was trimmed by 10 bases and the J gene end by 7 bases; junction bases not matched to a gene: 24. CDR3 residues: CATLKPDPISTGCGYTF. CDR3 in DNA: TGCGCCACCTTAAAACCAGACCCAATCTCGACAGGGTGTGGCTACACCTTC.